This TCR beta chain was documented in a study of T cells after yellow fever vaccination. From the 5' RACE reads, TCRdb called clonotypes with MiXCR, one entry per CDR3 protein. The sample yields 200,000 to 300,000 distinct CDR3 sequences, around 7% seen once. The V gene's germline CDR1 is LGHNA and CDR2 YSLEER. V lost 0 bases to trimming and J lost 14 bases; unmatched junction nucleotides: 6. The CDR3 covers 13 residues. This clonotype has ten or more counts. This sample comprised CD4+ T cells sorted from PBMCs, obtained 15 days after the yellow fever booster vaccination. The receptor comes from a man in his thirties or forties who received the YFV17D yellow fever vaccine. The rearrangement uses TRBV4-3 and TRBJ1-4; TRBD1 matches at 7 bases. The CDR3 loop reads CASSQETSRGLFF. CDR3 in DNA: TGCGCCAGCAGCCAAGAAACATCCAGGGGGCTGTTTTTT.